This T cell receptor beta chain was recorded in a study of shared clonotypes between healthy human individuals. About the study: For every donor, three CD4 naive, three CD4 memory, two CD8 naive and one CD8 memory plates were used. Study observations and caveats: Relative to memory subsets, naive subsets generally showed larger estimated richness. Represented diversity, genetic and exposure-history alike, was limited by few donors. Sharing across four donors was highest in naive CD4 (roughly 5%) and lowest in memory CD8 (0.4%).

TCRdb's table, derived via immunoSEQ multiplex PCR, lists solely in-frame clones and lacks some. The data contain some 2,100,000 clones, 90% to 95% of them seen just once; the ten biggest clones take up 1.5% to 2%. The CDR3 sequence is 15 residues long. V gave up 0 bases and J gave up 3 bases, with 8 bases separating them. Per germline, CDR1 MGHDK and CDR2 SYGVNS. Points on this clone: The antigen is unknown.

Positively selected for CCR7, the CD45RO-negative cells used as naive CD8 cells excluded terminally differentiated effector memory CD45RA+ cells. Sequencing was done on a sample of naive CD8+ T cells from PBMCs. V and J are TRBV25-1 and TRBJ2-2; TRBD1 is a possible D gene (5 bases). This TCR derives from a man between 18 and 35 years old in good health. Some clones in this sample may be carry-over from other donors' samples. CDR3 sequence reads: CASSEYLGDTGELFF. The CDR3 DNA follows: TGTGCCAGCAGTGAATACTTAGGGGACACCGGGGAGCTGTTTTTT.